The 20 T cell receptor beta chains reported below all come from one sample, sequenced in a study of shared clonotypes between healthy human individuals. Libraries were prepared by immunoSEQ multiplex PCR; TCRdb keeps only in-frame clonotypes and omits some of them. There are around 1.4 million clones in the sample; 97% to 99% occur only once, and approximately 0.4% lies in the top ten. The sample was naive CD4+ T cells sorted from blood. The subset here: CD45RA+ positively selected. The source is a man aged 25 to 40 in good health.

Concerning this clone: Other DNA sequences of this sample code for an identical CDR3. This CDR3 is CASSVAGISTDTQYF. CDR3 sequence (DNA): TGTGCCAGCAGCGTAGCCGGTATCAGCACAGATACGCAGTATTTT. The chain joins TRBV9 to TRBJ2-3; no reliable D call. Trimming removed 0 bases at V and 0 bases at J, with 8 bases between. Germline V gene lookup returns CDR1 SGDLS and CDR2 YYNGEE. The CDR3 runs to 15 residues.

The chain carries TRBV4-3 and TRBJ1-2; weak D call: TRBD1 (6 bases). The germline CDR1 and CDR2 sequences are LGHNA and YSLEER. Trimming left V 0 bases short and J 7 bases short, with 12 bases between. The CDR3 consists of 14 residues. The CDR3 DNA reads as TGCGCCAGCAGCCAAGACCCGGGACACGTTGGCTACACCTTC. This translates into CASSQDPGHVGYTF.

The CDR3 spells CASSYSLSGPFEKLFF. Here the CDR3 DNA reads TGTGCCAGCAGTTACTCTCTTTCAGGCCCTTTTGAAAAACTGTTTTTT. J is TRBJ1-4 and V is TRBV6-5; D unclear. The CDR3 covers 16 residues. With 0 bases removed from V and 7 bases from J, the gap between germline ends came to 15 bases. Germline V gene sequence: CDR1 MNHEY, CDR2 SVGAGI.

The rearrangement uses TRBV5-6 and TRBJ2-5, with 9 bases lining up with TRBD2. The CDR3 length is 14 residues. In germline, CDR1 is SGHDT, CDR2 YYEEEE. Trimming at V came to 3 bases and at J to 7 bases, leaving 7 bases not matched to a gene. Here the CDR3 reads CASSSLAGVATQYF. For the CDR3, the DNA is TGTGCCAGCAGCTCCTTAGCGGGAGTGGCGACCCAGTACTTC.

The CDR3 DNA reads TGCGCCAGCAGCTTGGGCAGGGGTCGGCAGTACTTC. Translation: CASSLGRGRQYF. The chain is built from TRBV5-1 and TRBJ2-7; the D gene is possibly TRBD1 (6 bases). Germline CDR1 reads SGHRS; CDR2 reads YFSETQ. The V gene lost 0 bases and the J gene lost 9 bases, with 10 bases spanning the gap. CDR3 length: 12 amino acids.

The rearrangement joins TRBV5-4 to TRBJ1-4, with D unclear. Trimming left V 2 bases short and J 5 bases short, with 4 bases between. The CDR3 length is 12 residues. Germline V CDR1 and CDR2: SGHNT, YYREEE (reference sequence). CDR3 amino acids: CASSFLNEKLFF. For the CDR3, the DNA is TGTGCCAGCAGCTTCCTAAATGAAAAACTGTTTTTT.

This chain links TRBV11-2 with TRBJ2-1; 10 bases match TRBD1. J lost 8 bases, V lost 2 bases, and 9 bases had no gene match. Per germline, CDR1 SGHAT and CDR2 FQNNGV. The CDR3 contains 16 residues. In DNA form, the CDR3 reads TGTGCCAGCAGCTTATTTCGGCGGGACAGGGGCGATGAGCAGTTCTTC. Translating it yields CASSLFRRDRGDEQFF.

The chain has TRBV28 and TRBJ1-5; no firm D call. Germline CDR1 reads MDHEN; CDR2 reads SYDVKM. CDR3 length: 10 residues. V was clipped by 9 bases and J by 3 bases, with 3 bases between them. As DNA, the CDR3 is TGTGCCAGTCACAATCAGCCCCAGCATTTT. Its translation is CASHNQPQHF.

The chain recombines TRBV28 with TRBJ1-1, with D unclear. Trimming left V 5 bases short and J 5 bases short, with 9 bases between. The CDR3 is 12 amino acids. Germline V gene lookup returns CDR1 MDHEN and CDR2 SYDVKM. The CDR3 DNA reads TGTGCCAGCAGTACCCCGGCTACTGAAGCTTTCTTT. Translated: CASSTPATEAFF.

J is TRBJ2-2 and V is TRBV5-1; tentatively, D is TRBD2 (5 bases). The CDR3 sequence is 14 residues long. Germline assignment: CDR1 SGHRS and CDR2 YFSETQ. The ends were cut back, 3 bases at V and 7 bases at J, with 13 bases in the middle. CDR3 DNA sequence: TGCGCCAGCAGCTCCGGGGTTTGGGGCGGGGAGCTGTTTTTT. This sequence encodes CASSSGVWGGELFF.

A note on this clone: Other DNA sequences in this specimen translate into the identical CDR3. This chain uses TRBV18 with TRBJ2-7; D not certain. The CDR3 sequence is 12 residues long. V shed 4 bases and J shed 0 bases, with 4 bases lying between them. Germline CDR1 and CDR2: KGHSH and LQKENI. As DNA, the CDR3 is TGTGCCAGCTCACTGAGCTCCTACGAGCAGTACTTC. Protein: CASSLSSYEQYF.

This clone was seen a single time. CDR3 in amino acids: CASSPSETSGNEQFF. CDR3 sequence (DNA): TGCGCCAGCAGCCCCTCCGAGACTAGCGGGAATGAGCAGTTCTTC. V usage is TRBV5-1 and J usage is TRBJ2-1; 10 bases are shared with TRBD2. Germline V gene data show CDR1 as SGHRS and CDR2 as YFSETQ. J lost 7 bases, V lost 4 bases, and 8 bases had no gene match. The CDR3 is 15 residues long. The variable domain in full, with the rest retrieved from reference TRBV5-1 and TRBJ2-1, is KAGVTQTPRYLIKTRGQQVTLSCSPISGHRSVSWYQQTPGQGLQFLFEYFSETQRNKGNFPGRFSGRQFSNSRSEMNVSTLELGDSALYLCASSPSETSGNEQFFGPGTRLTVL.

This clone came up once. The chain is built from TRBV28 and TRBJ1-2; D may be TRBD1 (5 bases). This CDR3 is 13 amino acids long. Between the trimmed V and J ends, which lost 3 bases and 14 bases, there was a span of 19 bases. The germline gives CDR1 MDHEN, CDR2 SYDVKM. This CDR3 is CASSFLQGLGPTF. CDR3 DNA: TGTGCCAGCAGTTTCCTTCAGGGCCTGGGTCCAACCTTC.

This rearrangement joins TRBV7-9 to TRBJ2-1, with D perhaps matching TRBD2 (6 bases). Trimming shortened V by 4 bases and J by 9 bases, and 16 bases separated the two germline ends. Germline V gives CDR1 SEHNR, CDR2 FQNEAQ (reference sequence). This CDR3 spans 14 amino acids. The CDR3 here is CASSYQRGLGEQFF. The CDR3 region has the DNA TGTGCCAGCAGCTACCAACGGGGGTTAGGTGAGCAGTTCTTC.

Here the CDR3 reads CASEKGRGNTEAFF. The CDR3 region has the DNA TGTGCCTCCGAAAAGGGGAGGGGGAACACTGAAGCTTTCTTT. This sequence joins TRBV30 and TRBJ1-1; a possible D gene is TRBD1 (5 bases). The V end was cut by 7 bases, the J end by 1 base, with 16 bases between. Germline lookup yields CDR1 GTSNPN and CDR2 SVGIG (reference sequence). CDR3 length equals 14 residues.

The genes are TRBV15 and TRBJ2-6, with 10 bases lining up with TRBD1. Trimming removed 2 bases from V and 0 bases from J; junction bases left unmatched: 7. CDR3 length equals 19 residues. Per the germline V gene, CDR1 is LNHNV and CDR2 is YYDKDF (reference sequence). The CDR3 here is CATSRPGQGESSGANVLTF. CDR3 sequence (DNA): TGTGCCACCAGCAGACCTGGACAGGGGGAGAGCTCTGGGGCCAACGTCCTGACTTTC.

This clone appeared a single time. This chain connects TRBV29-1 to TRBJ2-1, with 9 nucleotides matching TRBD1. V lost 5 bases and J lost 6; bases outside the gene matches: 5. This CDR3 has 13 residues. Germline CDR1 reads SQVTM; CDR2 reads ANQGSEA. The CDR3 is CSVRDRVINEQFF. The CDR3 DNA is TGCAGCGTTCGGGACAGGGTTATCAATGAGCAGTTCTTC.

This clone was counted once. The J gene is TRBJ2-1, the V gene TRBV7-2; the D is unclear. Germline-derived CDR1 and CDR2 are SGHTA and FQGNSA. V was pared by 5 bases and J by 2 bases, with 10 bases between. CDR3 length: 14 residues. The CDR3 sequence: CASSTWITYNEQFF. The DNA of the CDR3 is TGTGCCAGCAGCACATGGATCACCTACAATGAGCAGTTCTTC.

The chain employs TRBV11-2 and TRBJ2-1; 7 bases match TRBD2. V lost 0 bases and J lost 3; bases outside the gene matches: 11. The CDR3 loop spans 18 amino acids. Germline CDR1 is SGHAT and CDR2 is FQNNGV. The CDR3 DNA reads TGTGCCAGCAGCTTAGACGCGGGACTGGCGGGGGACTACAATGAGCAGTTCTTC. Translated: CASSLDAGLAGDYNEQFF.

The chain couples TRBV5-1 to TRBJ2-7, with D possibly matching TRBD1 (5 bases). The CDR3 length is 15 residues. Germline V gives CDR1 SGHRS, CDR2 YFSETQ. Trimming pared 2 bases from V and 6 bases from J, leaving 18 bases between. CDR3 sequence (DNA): TGCGCCAGCAGCTTCAGGGAAATTCTTTCCAGCGAGCAGTACTTC. It yields the protein CASSFREILSSEQYF.